This T cell receptor (beta chain) was sequenced during a study of monozygotic twins with inflammatory bowel disease. Via template switching, UMIs carrying a 6-nucleotide sample barcode were introduced. The cDNA of both the TCRalpha and TCRbeta chains was subjected to two nested PCRs of about 15 and 9 cycles. TCRdb derives one entry per CDR3 protein from the 5' RACE reads, leaving out DNA. Recorded for this sample: 330,000 or so distinct CDR3 sequences. Overall study findings and caveats: Limited power may explain why concordant and discordant twins showed no difference in repertoire similarity. IBD patients shared fewer clonotypes with other individuals than healthy twins, especially patients with disease activity signs.

From germline, CDR1 is SQVTM and CDR2 ANQGSEA. The length of the CDR3 is 12 residues. A note on this clonotype: No antigen is known for it.

The sequence derives from a human donor with ulcerative colitis or Crohn's disease, or a healthy co-twin of an affected twin (not recorded which). The sample was blood. V gene TRBV29-1 combines with J gene TRBJ2-7. The CDR3 is CSVEDRSYEQYF.